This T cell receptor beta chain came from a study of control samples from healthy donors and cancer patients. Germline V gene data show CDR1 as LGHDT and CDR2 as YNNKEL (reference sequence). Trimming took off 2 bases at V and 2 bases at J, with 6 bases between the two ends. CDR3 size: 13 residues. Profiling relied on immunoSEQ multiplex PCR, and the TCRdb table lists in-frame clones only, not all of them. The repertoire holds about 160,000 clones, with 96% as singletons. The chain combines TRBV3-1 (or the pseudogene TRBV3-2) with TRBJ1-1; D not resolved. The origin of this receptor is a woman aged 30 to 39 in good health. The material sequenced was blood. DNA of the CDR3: TGTGCCAGCAGCCAACTGGCAAACACTGAAGCTTTCTTT. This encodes CASSQLANTEAFF.